This TCR beta chain was documented in a study of cytomegalovirus exposure and HLA in healthy donors. Broader study findings: Overall, around 160 TCR beta chains were annotated as cytomegalovirus-associated. Reports showed the classifier diagnosing cytomegalovirus status with high specificity and sensitivity. Beyond CMV serostatus, there was no information to go on about immune exposure. Some segments of the V type, notably TRBV6-2 and TRBV6-3, were excluded as indistinguishable.

Trimming removed 0 bases from V and 2 bases from J; junction bases left unmatched: 1. The CDR3 extends over 15 amino acids. Per germline, CDR1 LGHNA and CDR2 YNFKEQ. A word on this clone: The antigen remains undetermined.

The study ran its PCR with 60 Vbeta and 13 Jbeta primers. Profiling relied on immunoSEQ multiplex PCR, and the TCRdb table lists in-frame clones only, not all of them. Among 65,000 to 85,000 clones listed, 65% to 85% were seen once. The clonotype was recovered from a middle-aged woman in good health and CMV-seropositive. The sequencing input was PBMCs. The chain combines TRBV4-2 with TRBJ1-5, with TRBD1 matching over 7 bases. CDR3 residues: CASSQDGQGNQPQHF. CDR3 DNA: TGTGCCAGCAGCCAAGATGGACAGGGCAATCAGCCCCAGCATTTT.